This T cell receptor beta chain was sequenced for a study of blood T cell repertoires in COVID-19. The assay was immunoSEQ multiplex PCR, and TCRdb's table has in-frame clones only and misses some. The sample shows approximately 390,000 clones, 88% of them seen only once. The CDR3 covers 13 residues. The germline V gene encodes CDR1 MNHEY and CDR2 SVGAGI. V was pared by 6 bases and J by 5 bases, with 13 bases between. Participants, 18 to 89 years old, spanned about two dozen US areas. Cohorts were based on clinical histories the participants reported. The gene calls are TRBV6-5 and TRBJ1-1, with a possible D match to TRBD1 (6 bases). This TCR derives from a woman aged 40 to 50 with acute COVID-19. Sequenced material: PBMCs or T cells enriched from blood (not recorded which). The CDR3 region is CASRKGRGTEAFF. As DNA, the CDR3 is TGTGCCAGCAGGAAAGGCAGGGGTACTGAAGCTTTCTTT.